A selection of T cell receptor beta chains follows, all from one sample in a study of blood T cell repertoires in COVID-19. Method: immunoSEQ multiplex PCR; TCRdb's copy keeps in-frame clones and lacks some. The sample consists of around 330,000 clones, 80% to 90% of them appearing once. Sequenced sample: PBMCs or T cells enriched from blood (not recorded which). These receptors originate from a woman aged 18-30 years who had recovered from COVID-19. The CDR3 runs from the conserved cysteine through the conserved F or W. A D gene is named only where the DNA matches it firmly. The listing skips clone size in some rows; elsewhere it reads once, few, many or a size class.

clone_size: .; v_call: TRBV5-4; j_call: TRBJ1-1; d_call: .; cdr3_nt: TGTGCCAGCAGAGAAAGAACTGGGACATACGGCAACACTGAAGCTTTCTTT; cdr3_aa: CASRERTGTYGNTEAFF
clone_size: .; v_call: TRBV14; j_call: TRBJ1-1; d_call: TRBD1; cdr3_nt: TGTGCCAGCAGCCTTCTGGACAGGGGCAACACTGAAGCTTTCTTT; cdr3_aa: CASSLLDRGNTEAFF
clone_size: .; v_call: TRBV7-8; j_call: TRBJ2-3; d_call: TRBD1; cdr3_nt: TGTGCCAGCAGCTTAGTTCCGAGGGGGCCAGATACGCAGTATTTT; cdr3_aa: CASSLVPRGPDTQYF
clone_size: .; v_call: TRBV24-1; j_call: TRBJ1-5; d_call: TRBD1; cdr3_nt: TGTGCCACCAAGGACAGGGACTATAGCAATCAGCCCCAGCATTTT; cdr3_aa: CATKDRDYSNQPQHF
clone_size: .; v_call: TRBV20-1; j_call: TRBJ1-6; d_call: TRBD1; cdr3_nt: TGCAGTGCTAGTTTGACAGGGGGCGGCGGTAGACATTCACCCCTCCACTTT; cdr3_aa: CSASLTGGGGRHSPLHF
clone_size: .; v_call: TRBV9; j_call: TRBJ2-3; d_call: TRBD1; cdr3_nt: TGTGCCAGCAGCCCCGATAGGGCCAGGGGGCCGTACACAGATACGCAGTATTTT; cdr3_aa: CASSPDRARGPYTDTQYF
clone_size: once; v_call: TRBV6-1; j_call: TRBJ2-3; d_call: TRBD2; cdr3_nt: TGTGCCAGCAGTGAAGGCCTCGCGGGGGGCCACACAGATACGCAGTATTTT; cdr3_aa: CASSEGLAGGHTDTQYF
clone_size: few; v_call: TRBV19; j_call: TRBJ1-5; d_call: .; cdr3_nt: TGTGCCAGTAGTCGACTAGGAAATAGCAATCAGCCCCAGCATTTT; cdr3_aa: CASSRLGNSNQPQHF
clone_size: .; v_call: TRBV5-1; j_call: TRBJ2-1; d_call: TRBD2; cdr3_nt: TGCGCCAGCAGCTTGACGGGAGGGGACTACAATGAGCAGTTCTTC; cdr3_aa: CASSLTGGDYNEQFF
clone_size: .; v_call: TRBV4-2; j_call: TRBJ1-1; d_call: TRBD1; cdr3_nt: TGTGCCAGCAGCCAAGAACCCCGGGACAGGAACACTGAAGCTTTCTTT; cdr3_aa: CASSQEPRDRNTEAFF
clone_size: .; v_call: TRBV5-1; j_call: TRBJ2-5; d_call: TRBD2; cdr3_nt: TGCGCCAGCAGCTTGGTGGGCGGGGGGTCCCAAGAGACCCAGTACTTC; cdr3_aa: CASSLVGGGSQETQYF
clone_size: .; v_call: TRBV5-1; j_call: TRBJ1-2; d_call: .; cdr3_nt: TGCGCCAGCAGCGCGGAGCAGGGGCCCTCCTATGGCTACACCTTC; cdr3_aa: CASSAEQGPSYGYTF
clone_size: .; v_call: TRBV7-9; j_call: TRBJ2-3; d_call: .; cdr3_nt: TGTGCCAGCAGCTTAGTACTAGCCGCAAGCACAGATACGCAGTATTTT; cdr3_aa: CASSLVLAASTDTQYF
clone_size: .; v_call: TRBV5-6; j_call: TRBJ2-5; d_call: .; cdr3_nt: TGTGCCAGCAGCTTGGAGACTGTCGTACAAGAGACCCAGTACTTC; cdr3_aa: CASSLETVVQETQYF
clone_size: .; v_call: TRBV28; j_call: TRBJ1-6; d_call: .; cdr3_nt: TGTGCCAGCAGTTTGGCGGGGTCTTTTCGTTCACCCCTCCACTTT; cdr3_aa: CASSLAGSFRSPLHF
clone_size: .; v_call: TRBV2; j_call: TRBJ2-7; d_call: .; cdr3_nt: TGTGCCAGCCGTTTTTCGGTTTACTCCTACGAGCAGTACTTC; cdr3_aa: CASRFSVYSYEQYF
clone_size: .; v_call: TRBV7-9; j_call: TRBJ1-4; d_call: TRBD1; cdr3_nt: TGTGCCAGCAGCTTAGTCACAGGGGTTAATGAAAAACTGTTTTTT; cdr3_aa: CASSLVTGVNEKLFF
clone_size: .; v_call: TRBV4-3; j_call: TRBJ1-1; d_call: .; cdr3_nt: TGCGCCAGCAGTCCAGGGATGGGAACTGAAGCTTTCTTT; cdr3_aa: CASSPGMGTEAFF
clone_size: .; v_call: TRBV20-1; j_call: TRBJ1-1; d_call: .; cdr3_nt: TGCAGTGCTGGCACCGGGACTGGGGCTTTCTTT; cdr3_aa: CSAGTGTGAFF
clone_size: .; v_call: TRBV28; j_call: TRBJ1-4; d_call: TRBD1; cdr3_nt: TGTGCCAGCAGTCAAGGACAGGGACGTAATGAAAAACTGTTTTTT; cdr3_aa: CASSQGQGRNEKLFF
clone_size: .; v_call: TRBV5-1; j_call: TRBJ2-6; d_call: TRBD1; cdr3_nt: TGCGCCAGCAGCTTGCGGGGGGACAGGGCGTCCTCTGGGGCCAACGTCCTGACTTTC; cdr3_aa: CASSLRGDRASSGANVLTF
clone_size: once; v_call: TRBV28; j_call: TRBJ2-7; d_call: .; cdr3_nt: TGTGCCAGCAGTTTACGGAGTTTTTACGAGCAGTACTTC; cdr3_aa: CASSLRSFYEQYF
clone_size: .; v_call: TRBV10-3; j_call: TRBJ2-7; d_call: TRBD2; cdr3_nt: TGTGCCATCAGTGAATCCCCCGGGACGGGGGGGCCACGAGAGCAGTACTTC; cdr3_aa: CAISESPGTGGPREQYF
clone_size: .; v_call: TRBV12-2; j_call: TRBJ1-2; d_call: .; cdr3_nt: TGTGCAAGCCGCGTGGTGGGGGCCTGGTCCTATGGCTACACCTTC; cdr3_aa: CASRVVGAWSYGYTF
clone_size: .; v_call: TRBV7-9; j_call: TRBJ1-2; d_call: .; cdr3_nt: TGTGCCAGCAGCGCCGGGACACGGAAAGGCTACACCTTC; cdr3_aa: CASSAGTRKGYTF
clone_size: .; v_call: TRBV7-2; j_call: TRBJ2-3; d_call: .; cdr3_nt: TGTGCCAGCAGCTTACGGGGAGCTCGTTTCACAGATACGCAGTATTTT; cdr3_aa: CASSLRGARFTDTQYF
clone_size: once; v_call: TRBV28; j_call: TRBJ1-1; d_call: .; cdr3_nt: TGTGCCAGCAGCCCCCCCGGGACAAGCAACACTGAAGCTTTCTTT; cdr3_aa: CASSPPGTSNTEAFF
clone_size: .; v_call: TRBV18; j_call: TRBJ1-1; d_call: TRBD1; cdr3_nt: TGTGCCAGCTCCCCAGCGGGACAGAAGAACACTGAAGCTTTCTTT; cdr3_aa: CASSPAGQKNTEAFF
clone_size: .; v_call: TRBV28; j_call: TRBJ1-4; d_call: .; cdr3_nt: TGTGCCAGCATGGCAAGCAGGATTAATGAAAAACTGTTTTTT; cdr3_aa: CASMASRINEKLFF
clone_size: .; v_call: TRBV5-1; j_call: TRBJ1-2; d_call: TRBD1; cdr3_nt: TGCGCCAGCAGCTTGGTAGGGACAGGGGCTTTCGGCTACACCTTC; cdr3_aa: CASSLVGTGAFGYTF
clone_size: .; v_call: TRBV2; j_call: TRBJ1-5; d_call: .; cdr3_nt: TGTGCCAGCACTACCACGGGGTACAATCAGCCCCAGCATTTT; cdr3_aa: CASTTTGYNQPQHF
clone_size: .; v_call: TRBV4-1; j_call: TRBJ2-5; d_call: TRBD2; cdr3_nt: TGCGCCAGCAGCCCAAGCGGGGGGGGTAGGGAGACCCAGTACTTC; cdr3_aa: CASSPSGGGRETQYF
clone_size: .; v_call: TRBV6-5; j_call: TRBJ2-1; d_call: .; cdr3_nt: TGTGCCAGCAGTTTTAGCTCCTACAATGAGCAGTTCTTC; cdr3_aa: CASSFSSYNEQFF
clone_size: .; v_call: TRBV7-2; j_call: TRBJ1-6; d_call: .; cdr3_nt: TGTGCCAGCAGCTTTCAGAATTCACCCCTCCACTTT; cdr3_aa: CASSFQNSPLHF
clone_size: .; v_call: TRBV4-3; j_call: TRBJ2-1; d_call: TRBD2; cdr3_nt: TGCGCCAGCAGCCCTGAAGGCGGGGCTAGCGGAAGGAGCTCCTACAATGAGCAGTTCTTC; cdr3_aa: CASSPEGGASGRSSYNEQFF
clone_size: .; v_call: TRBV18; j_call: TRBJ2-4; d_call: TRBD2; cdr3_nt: TGTGCCAGCTCACCATTATCTAGCGGCCCTGGGGGGACCAAAAACATTCAGTACTTC; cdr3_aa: CASSPLSSGPGGTKNIQYF
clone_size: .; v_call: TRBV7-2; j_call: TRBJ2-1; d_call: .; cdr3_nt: TGTGCCAGCAGCCTCGCGACACTAGGGTACAATGAGCAGTTCTTC; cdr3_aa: CASSLATLGYNEQFF
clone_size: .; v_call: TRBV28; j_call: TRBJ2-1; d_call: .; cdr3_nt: TGTGCCAGCAGTTTGAGGGGACTGCTTAATGAGCAGTTCTTC; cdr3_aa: CASSLRGLLNEQFF
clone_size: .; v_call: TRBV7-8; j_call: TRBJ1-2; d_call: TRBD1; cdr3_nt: TGTGCCAGCAGCACCTACTTGACAGGGGGCGCGGGCTACACCTTC; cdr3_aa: CASSTYLTGGAGYTF
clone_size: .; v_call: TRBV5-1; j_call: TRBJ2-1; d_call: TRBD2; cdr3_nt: TGCGCCAGCAGCTCGGAGGGCGGCCGGGGGGGTTCCTACAATGAGCAGTTCTTC; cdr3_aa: CASSSEGGRGGSYNEQFF
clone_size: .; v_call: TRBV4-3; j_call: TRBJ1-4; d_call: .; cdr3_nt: TGCGCCAGCAGCCAAGACCTTCGGCGAGGTGAAAAACTGTTTTTT; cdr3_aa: CASSQDLRRGEKLFF
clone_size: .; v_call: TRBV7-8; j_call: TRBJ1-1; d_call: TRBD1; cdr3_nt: TGTGCCAGCAGCCCACGGGGCGGGACAGCTCTCGTGAACACTGAAGCTTTCTTT; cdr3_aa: CASSPRGGTALVNTEAFF
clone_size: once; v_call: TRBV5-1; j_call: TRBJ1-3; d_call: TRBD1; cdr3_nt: TGCGCCAGCAGCTTGGTCTACAGGGGAGGCGGAAACACCATATATTTT; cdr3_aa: CASSLVYRGGGNTIYF
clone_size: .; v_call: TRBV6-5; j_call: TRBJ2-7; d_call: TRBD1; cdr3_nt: TGTGCCAGCAGTTACTCGAGACAGGGGGGCTACGAGCAGTACTTC; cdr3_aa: CASSYSRQGGYEQYF
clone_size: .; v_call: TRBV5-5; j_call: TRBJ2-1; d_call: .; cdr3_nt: TGTGCCAGCAGCTTGTTCAGGTACAATGAGCAGTTCTTC; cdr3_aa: CASSLFRYNEQFF
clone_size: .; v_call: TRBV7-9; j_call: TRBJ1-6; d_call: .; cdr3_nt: TGTGCCAGCAGCTCCGTACAGGGTCCGAATTCACCCCTCCACTTT; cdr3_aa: CASSSVQGPNSPLHF
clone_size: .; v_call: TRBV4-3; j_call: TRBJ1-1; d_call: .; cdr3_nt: TGCGCCAGCAGCCAAGGAGTGGTCACTGAAGCTTTCTTT; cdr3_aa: CASSQGVVTEAFF
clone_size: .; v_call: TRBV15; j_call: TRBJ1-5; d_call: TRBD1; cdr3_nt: TGTGCCACCAGCAGAGGGACAGGGGATTATAGCAATCAGCCCCAGCATTTT; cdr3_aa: CATSRGTGDYSNQPQHF